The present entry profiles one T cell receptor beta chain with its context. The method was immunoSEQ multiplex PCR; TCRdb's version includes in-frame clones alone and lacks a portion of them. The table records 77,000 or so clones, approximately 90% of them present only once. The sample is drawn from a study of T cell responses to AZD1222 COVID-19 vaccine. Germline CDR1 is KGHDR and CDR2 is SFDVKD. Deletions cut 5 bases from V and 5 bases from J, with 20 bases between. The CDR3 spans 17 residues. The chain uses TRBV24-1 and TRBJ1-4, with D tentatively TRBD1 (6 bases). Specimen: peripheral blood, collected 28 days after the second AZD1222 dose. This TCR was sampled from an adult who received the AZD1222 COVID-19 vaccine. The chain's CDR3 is CATSVTPGHFVNEKLFF. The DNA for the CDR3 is TGTGCCACCAGTGTCACCCCGGGACACTTCGTGAATGAAAAACTGTTTTTT.